Listed below are T cell receptor beta chains from one sample, sequenced in a study of PD-L1 blockade in urothelial cancer. Sequencing used immunoSEQ multiplex PCR; TCRdb keeps in-frame clones, though not all of them. The sample carries 45,000 to 60,000 clones, 88% recorded once. The sequenced sample was PBMCs, obtained around atezolizumab (anti-PD-L1) treatment. The origin of the receptors is a man between 60 and 75 years old with urothelial cancer. Each CDR3 is given with its conserved first and last residue.

v_gene	len	j_gene	CDR3aa
TRBV5-1	14	TRBJ1-1	CASSVDRGGTEAFF
TRBV6-5	14	TRBJ1-1	CASSYSRQGRRAFF
TRBV30	15	TRBJ2-7	CAWSVGAGAAYEQYF
TRBV28	12	TRBJ1-2	CASSPSNYGYTF
TRBV5-1	16	TRBJ2-5	CASSGGLAGGPETQYF
TRBV5-6	14	TRBJ2-1	CASAVSGSYNEQFF
TRBV2	12	TRBJ1-6	CASSAEDSPLHF
TRBV28	16	TRBJ2-1	CASSHRTSGGRNEQFF
TRBV2	15	TRBJ2-7	CASDPSGAASYEQYF
TRBV9	15	TRBJ2-3	CASSVVGGAPDTQYF
TRBV4-3	17	TRBJ2-2	CASSQNPRGTNTGELFF
TRBV10-3	14	TRBJ1-1	CAISDQTGNTEAFF
TRBV29-1	15	TRBJ2-5	CSVVGGRAHQETQYF
TRBV12-5	13	TRBJ2-3	CASGDREGDTQYF
TRBV5-6	17	TRBJ1-2	CASSFRPGTGTIHGYTF
TRBV6-5	14	TRBJ2-2	CASGLAGPTGELFF
TRBV10-3	20	TRBJ2-2	CAISFSPGLAGGRNTGELFF
TRBV5-1	14	TRBJ1-2	CASSPEDSNYGYTF
TRBV7-2	15	TRBJ1-5	CASSRVRNQNQPQHF
TRBV7-2	14	TRBJ2-7	CASSPGQGVYEQYF
TRBV7-9	15	TRBJ1-1	CASSIGQGAQTEAFF
TRBV7-2	13	TRBJ1-1	CASSTDRNTEAFF
TRBV12-5	13	TRBJ2-1	CASGLSPTQEQFF
TRBV29-1	15	TRBJ1-2	CSVLPLQGRADGYTF
TRBV4-2	15	TRBJ1-1	CASSQGLGVGTEAFF
TRBV2	14	TRBJ2-2	CATGLAGTTGELFF
TRBV19	16	TRBJ2-5	CASSNWRGGPQETQYF
TRBV19	15	TRBJ2-7	CASSLRTGATYEQYF
TRBV11-2	15	TRBJ1-2	CASSRGGQGIDGYTF
TRBV5-1	17	TRBJ2-5	CASSLGASGGYQETQYF
TRBV10-3	14	TRBJ2-3	CATTGTSGTDTQYF
TRBV5-5	13	TRBJ1-1	CASSLWQGPEAFF
TRBV6-1	13	TRBJ2-1	CASGTGEHNEQFF
TRBV4-1	16	TRBJ1-5	CASSQGSGRGSQPQHF
TRBV9	17	TRBJ2-2	CASSVAPAGGPVGELFF
TRBV4-1	17	TRBJ2-3	CASSQAGLAGGRGTQYF
TRBV7-9	17	TRBJ2-2	CASSLALTGTDTGELFF
TRBV19	16	TRBJ1-3	CASSIGSRGSGNTIYF
TRBV19	16	TRBJ2-3	CASSIDRGRATDTQYF
TRBV5-1	14	TRBJ2-7	CASSLEQGASEQYF
TRBV5-4	15	TRBJ2-1	CASRKASGDSNEQFF
TRBV7-3	16	TRBJ2-2	CASSLAAAANTGELFF
TRBV5-8	17	TRBJ1-5	CASSLGEGSYSNQPQHF
TRBV4-1	14	TRBJ2-3	CASSPQGAADTQYF